Sequencing of this TCR beta chain was carried out in a study of T cells in Graves' hyperthyroidism and ophthalmopathy. This clonotype was detected ten times or more. This CDR3 is built from 16 residues. V lost 6 bases and J 0 bases, leaving 15 bases between the germline ends. TCR beta CDR3 sequences were amplified from RNA transcripts. A first-round RT-PCR of the TCR CDR3 used the HTBI primer set. TCRdb independently ran MiXCR on the multiplex PCR reads; one entry per CDR3 protein. The profile shows about 640,000 distinct CDR3 sequences, more than 12% of them singletons. Source material: blood. The rearrangement uses TRBV12-3 or TRBV12-4 and TRBJ1-3, with D unclear. The sequence was collected from a woman in her 50s with Graves' ophthalmopathy. The CDR3 region is CASSKTPLFSGNTIYF. The DNA of the CDR3 is TGTGCCAGCAGCAAAACGCCGCTTTTCTCTGGAAACACCATATATTTT.